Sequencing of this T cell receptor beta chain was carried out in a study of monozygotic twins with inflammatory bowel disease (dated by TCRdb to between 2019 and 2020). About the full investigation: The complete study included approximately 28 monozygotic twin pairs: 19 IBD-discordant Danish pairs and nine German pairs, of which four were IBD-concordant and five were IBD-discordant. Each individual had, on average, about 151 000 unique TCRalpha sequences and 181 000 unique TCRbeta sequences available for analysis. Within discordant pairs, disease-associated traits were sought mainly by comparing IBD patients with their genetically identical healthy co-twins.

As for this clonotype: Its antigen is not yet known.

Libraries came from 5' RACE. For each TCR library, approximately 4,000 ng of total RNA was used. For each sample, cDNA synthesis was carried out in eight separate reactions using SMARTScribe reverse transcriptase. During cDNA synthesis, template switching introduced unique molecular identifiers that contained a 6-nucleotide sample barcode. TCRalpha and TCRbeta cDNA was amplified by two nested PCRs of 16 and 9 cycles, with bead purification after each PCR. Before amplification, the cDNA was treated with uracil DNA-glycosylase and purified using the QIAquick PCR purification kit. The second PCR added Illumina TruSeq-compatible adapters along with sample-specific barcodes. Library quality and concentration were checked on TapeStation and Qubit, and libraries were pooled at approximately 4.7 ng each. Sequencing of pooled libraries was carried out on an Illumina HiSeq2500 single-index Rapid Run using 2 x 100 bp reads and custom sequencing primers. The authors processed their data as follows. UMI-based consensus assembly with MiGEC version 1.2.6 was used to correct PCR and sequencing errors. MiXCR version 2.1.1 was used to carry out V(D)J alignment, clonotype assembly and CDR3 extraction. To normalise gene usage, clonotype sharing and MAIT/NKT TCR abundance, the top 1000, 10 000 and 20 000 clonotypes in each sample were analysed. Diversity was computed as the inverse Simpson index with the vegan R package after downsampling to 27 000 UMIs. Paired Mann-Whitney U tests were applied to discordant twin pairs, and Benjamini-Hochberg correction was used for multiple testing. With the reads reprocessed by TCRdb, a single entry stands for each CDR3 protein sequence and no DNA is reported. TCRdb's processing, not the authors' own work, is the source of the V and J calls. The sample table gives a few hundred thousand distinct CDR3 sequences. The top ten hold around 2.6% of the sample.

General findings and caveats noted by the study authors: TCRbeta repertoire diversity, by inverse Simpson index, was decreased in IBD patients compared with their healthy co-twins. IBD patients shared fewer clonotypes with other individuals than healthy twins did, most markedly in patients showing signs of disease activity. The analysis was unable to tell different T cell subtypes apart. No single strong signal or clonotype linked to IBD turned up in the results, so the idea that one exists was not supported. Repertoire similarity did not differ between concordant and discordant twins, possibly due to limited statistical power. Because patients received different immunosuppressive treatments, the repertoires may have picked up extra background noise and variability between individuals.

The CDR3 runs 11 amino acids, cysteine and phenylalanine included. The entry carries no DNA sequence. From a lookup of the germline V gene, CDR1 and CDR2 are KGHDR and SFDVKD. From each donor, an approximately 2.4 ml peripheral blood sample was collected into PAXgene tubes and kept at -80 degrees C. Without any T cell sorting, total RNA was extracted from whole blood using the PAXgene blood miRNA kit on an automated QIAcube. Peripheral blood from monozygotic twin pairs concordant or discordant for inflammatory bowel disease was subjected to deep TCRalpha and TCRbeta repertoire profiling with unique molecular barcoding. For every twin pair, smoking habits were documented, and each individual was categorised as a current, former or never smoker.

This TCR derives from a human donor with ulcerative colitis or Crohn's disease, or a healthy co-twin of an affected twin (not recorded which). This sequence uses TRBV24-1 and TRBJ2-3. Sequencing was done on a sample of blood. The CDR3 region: CATSVLDTQYF.